Here is one TCR beta chain with its context. This entry comes from a study of blood T cell repertoires in COVID-19. Study in general: In each case, the material was cDNA or gDNA derived from T cells, B-cell-depleted T cells, or PBMCs.

Germline loops: CDR1 MGHRA, CDR2 YSYEKL. Losses at the gene ends were 4 bases for V and 4 bases for J; bases not matched to a gene: 1. The CDR3 totals 13 residues. Original handling: Amplifying reference gene primers gave estimates of nucleated cell counts. The data were produced by immunoSEQ multiplex PCR, yet TCRdb's version contains in-frame clones alone and is incomplete. D and trimming were read from the DNA, whereas the V and J calls and clone size are those reported in that table. The sample has around 130,000 clones, almost 85% seen once. Sequencing was done on a sample of peripheral blood. This sequence originates from a human donor in a cohort sampled during active COVID-19. The chain joins TRBV4-1 to TRBJ2-7, with 10 bases lining up with TRBD2. In DNA, the CDR3 is TGCGCCAGCAGCCTTAGCGGGGGGTACGAGCAGTACTTC. Translating gives CASSLSGGYEQYF.